These 17 T cell receptor beta chains were sequenced from one sample in a study of blood T cell repertoires in COVID-19. TCRdb's copy holds only in-frame clones and misses some; the assay was immunoSEQ multiplex PCR. The sample consists of around 150,000 clones, roughly 85% of them appearing once. Sequenced material: peripheral blood. The receptors shown here come from a man in his forties with acute or convalescent COVID-19.

The gene calls are TRBV5-4 and TRBJ2-5, with D possibly being TRBD2 (5 bases). CDR3 length: 13 amino acids. Germline assignment: CDR1 SGHNT and CDR2 YYREEE (reference sequence). Trimming cost V 4 bases and J 3 bases, with 10 bases left between them. The CDR3 nucleotides are TGTGCCAGCAGCCCGCGGGCAGAAGAGACCCAGTACTTC. Translation gives CASSPRAEETQYF.

The genes are TRBV11-2 and TRBJ1-2; unclear D gene. The V gene's germline CDR1 is SGHAT and CDR2 FQNNGV. This CDR3 has 13 amino acids. Trimming removed 1 base at V and 5 bases at J, with 8 bases between. CDR3 loop: CASSLGGGYGYTF. CDR3 bases: TGTGCCAGCAGCTTAGGGGGAGGGTATGGCTACACCTTC.

The chain employs TRBV12-3 or TRBV12-4 and TRBJ1-4; the D is unclear. CDR3 length: 13 amino acids. V gave up 3 bases and J gave up 4 bases, with 6 bases separating them. The CDR3 spells CASSFRGNEKLFF. DNA of the CDR3: TGTGCCAGCAGTTTCCGGGGTAATGAAAAACTGTTTTTT.

The J gene is TRBJ2-5, the V gene TRBV7-7; 11 nucleotides align to TRBD1. Trimming at V came to 5 bases and at J to 3 bases, leaving 5 bases not matched to a gene. The CDR3 totals 15 residues. From germline, CDR1 is SSHAT and CDR2 FNYEAQ (reference sequence). CDR3 nucleotides: TGTGCCAGCAGCGCGGGACAGGGGGTTAAAGAGACCCAGTACTTC. Residues: CASSAGQGVKETQYF. Complete variable domain (other parts from reference TRBV7-7 and TRBJ2-5): GAGVSQSPRYKVTKRGQDVTLRCDPISSHATLYWYQQALGQGPEFLTYFNYEAQPDKSGLPSDRFSAERPEGSISTLTIQRTEQRDSAMYRCASSAGQGVKETQYFGPGTRLLVL.

This sequence joins TRBV7-9 and TRBJ1-2; possible D gene TRBD1, 6 bases. Trimming took 1 base from V and 8 from J, leaving 20 bases between them. The CDR3 runs to 16 residues. The germline V gene has CDR1 SEHNR and CDR2 FQNEAQ (reference sequence). The CDR3 loop reads CASSLGRGGAERGYTF. CDR3 DNA sequence: TGTGCCAGCAGCTTAGGGCGCGGGGGCGCGGAACGGGGCTACACCTTC.

The chain carries TRBV28 and TRBJ2-5, with unresolved D. Germline values: CDR1 MDHEN, CDR2 SYDVKM. V was clipped by 3 bases and J by 11 bases, with 10 bases between them. The CDR3 consists of 11 residues. Here the CDR3 reads CASSLRTVQYF. DNA of the CDR3: TGTGCCAGCAGTTTGCGAACGGTGCAGTACTTC.

Comments on this clone: At one boundary the junction diverges from the germline segment, which might be a read error. The genes are TRBV5-8 and TRBJ2-5; the D gene is possibly TRBD1 (5 bases). The CDR3 length is 16 residues. Germline V gene data show CDR1 as SGHTS and CDR2 as YDEGEE. CDR3: CASSLGTGGRGETQYF. The CDR3 region has the DNA TGTGCCAGCAGTTTGGGTACAGGCGGCCGTGGGGAGACCCAGTACTTC.

This sequence joins TRBV19 and TRBJ1-2; 8 bases line up with TRBD1. Germline CDR1 reads LNHDA; CDR2 reads SQIVND (reference sequence). This CDR3 contains 15 residues. Trimming at V came to 7 bases and at J to 8 bases, leaving 15 bases not matched to a gene. The CDR3 is CASTSTPGGRGGYTF. CDR3 bases: TGTGCCAGTACCTCAACCCCAGGGGGCCGTGGGGGCTACACCTTC. Combining the CDR3 with reference TRBV19 and TRBJ1-2 gives the whole variable domain DGGITQSPKYLFRKEGQNVTLSCEQNLNHDAMYWYRQDPGQGLRLIYYSQIVNDFQKGDIAEGYSVSREKKESFPLTVTSAQKNPTAFYLCASTSTPGGRGGYTFGSGTRLTVV.

V usage is TRBV2 and J usage is TRBJ1-5, with TRBD1 matching over 9 bases. The CDR3 consists of 17 residues. V shed 6 bases, J shed 6 bases, and the junction held 15 bases outside the gene matches. Germline V lookup: CDR1 SNHLY, CDR2 FYNNEI. This CDR3 reads CASSATGGVLKGQPQHF. The CDR3 bases are TGTGCCAGCAGCGCCACAGGGGGCGTGTTGAAGGGTCAGCCCCAGCATTTT.

This chain links TRBV7-3 with TRBJ2-3; TRBD2 might be the D (6 bases). The germline V gene encodes CDR1 SGHTA and CDR2 FQGTGA. The ends were cut back, 3 bases at V and 4 bases at J, with 14 bases in the middle. The CDR3 runs 15 residues. CDR3 DNA sequence: TGTGCCAGCAGCTTCGTGGGGGGTATGGCAGATACGCAGTATTTT. It translates to CASSFVGGMADTQYF.

This chain connects TRBV5-1 to TRBJ1-1, with D perhaps matching TRBD1 (6 bases). V was trimmed by 6 bases and J by 1 base, leaving 13 bases between them. Looked up from germline, CDR1 is SGHRS and CDR2 is YFSETQ. The CDR3 loop spans 14 amino acids. The CDR3 nucleotides are TGCGCCAGCACCACAGGGTTGGAGAACACTGAAGCTTTCTTT. Translated, it gives CASTTGLENTEAFF.

The gene calls are TRBV19 and TRBJ2-1; 9 positions agree with TRBD2. This CDR3 spans 15 amino acids. V lost 3 bases and J lost 12; bases outside the gene matches: 12. Germline V gene data show CDR1 as LNHDA and CDR2 as SQIVND (reference sequence). The CDR3 sequence: CASSITAGGPVGQFF. The DNA of the CDR3 is TGTGCCAGTAGTATTACCGCGGGGGGGCCCGTTGGGCAGTTCTTC. The whole variable domain, filled in from reference TRBV19 and TRBJ2-1, reads DGGITQSPKYLFRKEGQNVTLSCEQNLNHDAMYWYRQDPGQGLRLIYYSQIVNDFQKGDIAEGYSVSREKKESFPLTVTSAQKNPTAFYLCASSITAGGPVGQFFGPGTRLTVL.

J is TRBJ2-1 and V is TRBV4-1; 12 nucleotides align to TRBD2. The CDR3 extends over 20 amino acids. Germline CDR1 reads MGHRA; CDR2 reads YSYEKL. The V gene end was trimmed by 0 bases and the J gene end by 8 bases; junction bases not matched to a gene: 17. The CDR3 DNA reads as TGCGCCAGCAGCCAAGATCATTCGGTTAGGGGACTAGCGGGTTCCCATGAGCAGTTCTTC. It specifies CASSQDHSVRGLAGSHEQFF.

The table lists this clone with a few counts. The chain links TRBV6-2 or TRBV6-3 to TRBJ2-2; 14 bases map to TRBD2. The CDR3 is 19 residues long. The ends lost 5 bases at V and 1 base at J; junction bases unmatched: 9. Germline lookup yields CDR1 MNHEY and CDR2 SVGEGT. The CDR3 DNA reads as TGTGCCAGCAGTCGCGGACTAGCGGGGGGCCAACGGAACACCGGGGAGCTGTTTTTT. Translation gives CASSRGLAGGQRNTGELFF.

V and J are TRBV12-5 and TRBJ1-6; 7 bases agree with TRBD1. The CDR3 covers 14 residues. With V trimmed by 3 bases and J by 7 bases, 3 bases remained unmatched. Germline V lookup: CDR1 LGHNT, CDR2 FRNRAP. CDR3 sequence (DNA): TGTGCTAGTGGTTTCGGACAGGAGAATTCACCCCTCCACTTT. It specifies CASGFGQENSPLHF.

The chain recombines TRBV28 with TRBJ2-1; 9 bases align to TRBD2. The junction had 7 bases not matched to a gene; V was cut back by 3 bases and J by 7 bases. The CDR3 contains 15 residues. Per the germline V gene, CDR1 is MDHEN and CDR2 is SYDVKM. CDR3: CASSLVGTSYNEQFF. The CDR3 region has the DNA TGTGCCAGCAGTTTGGTAGGGACTAGCTATAATGAGCAGTTCTTC.

This sequence joins TRBV5-6 and TRBJ1-2, with a tentative D call TRBD1 (6 bases). CDR3 length: 13 residues. Trimming removed 5 bases from V and 6 bases from J, with 14 bases in between. Germline CDR1 SGHDT, CDR2 YYEEEE. The CDR3 is CASRAAGVHGYTF. DNA for the CDR3: TGTGCCAGCAGGGCGGCAGGGGTTCATGGCTACACCTTC.